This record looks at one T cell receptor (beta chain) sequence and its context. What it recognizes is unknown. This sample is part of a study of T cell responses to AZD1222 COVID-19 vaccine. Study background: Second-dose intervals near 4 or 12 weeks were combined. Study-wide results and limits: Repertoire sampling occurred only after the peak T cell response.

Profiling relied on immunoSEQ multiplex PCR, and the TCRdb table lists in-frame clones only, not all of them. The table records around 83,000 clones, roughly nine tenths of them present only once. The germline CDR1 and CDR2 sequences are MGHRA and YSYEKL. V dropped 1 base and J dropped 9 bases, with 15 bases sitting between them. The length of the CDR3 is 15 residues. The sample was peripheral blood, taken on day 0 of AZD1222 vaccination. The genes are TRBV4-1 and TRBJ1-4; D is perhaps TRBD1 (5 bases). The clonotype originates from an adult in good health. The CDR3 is CASSQAMGPFQKLFF. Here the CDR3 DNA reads TGCGCCAGCAGCCAAGCTATGGGGCCTTTCCAAAAACTGTTTTTT.